A single sample gave rise to the 16 T cell receptor beta chains below, sequenced in a study of blood T cell repertoires in COVID-19 (TCRdb year 2020). To prepare the library, the immunoSEQ multiplex PCR assay was applied. This is the immuneACCESS table as TCRdb keeps it, with only in-frame sequences that have V and J called. A part of the clones is gone; compared with another copy, unresolved V genes explain less than half, and the rest is unexplained. A total of under 450,000 clones appear in this sample, approximately 89% of them only once. The ten largest clonotypes hold over 10% of the sample. The sample was peripheral blood. These receptors all come from a woman aged 50 to 60 with COVID-19, enrolled during active disease.

This clone has just one count. The rearrangement uses TRBV5-1 and TRBJ2-7; a possible D gene is TRBD1 (6 bases). The ends were cut back, 3 bases at V and 4 bases at J, with 11 bases in the middle. The germline V gene encodes CDR1 SGHRS and CDR2 YFSETQ. The CDR3 extends over 13 amino acids. The CDR3 protein is CASSSTGRYEQYF. The CDR3 coding sequence is TGCGCCAGCAGCTCGACAGGAAGGTACGAGCAGTACTTC.

The rearrangement uses TRBV30 and TRBJ1-4; D not resolved. Germline V gives CDR1 GTSNPN, CDR2 SVGIG (reference sequence). There are 10 residues in the CDR3. The V gene lost 3 bases and the J gene lost 8 bases, with 4 bases spanning the gap. The CDR3 here is CAWRSEKLFF. In DNA, the CDR3 is TGTGCCTGGAGGTCAGAAAAACTGTTTTTT.

J is TRBJ1-1 and V is TRBV30, with unresolved D. Trimming cost V 0 bases and J 6 bases, with 8 bases left between them. The CDR3 totals 12 residues. Germline-derived CDR1 and CDR2 are GTSNPN and SVGIG (reference sequence). The CDR3, as DNA: TGTGCCTGGAGTGTATTAAGAGCTGAAGCTTTCTTT. It is translated as CAWSVLRAEAFF.

The chain links TRBV10-3 to TRBJ1-1, with TRBD1 as a possible D gene (6 bases). Germline lookup yields CDR1 ENHRY and CDR2 SYGVKD. Trimming took off 3 bases at V and 0 bases at J, with 11 bases between the two ends. The CDR3 spans 15 residues. CDR3 nucleotide sequence: TGTGCCATCAGTGACCGCGGACAGATGAACACTGAAGCTTTCTTT. Translated: CAISDRGQMNTEAFF.

The V call is TRBV21-1, the J call TRBJ2-7; TRBD2, the D gene given by the table, was not confirmed from the DNA. TRBV21-1 is assigned pseudogene status. This CDR3 spans 13 amino acids. CDR3 sequence reads: CASRIPSNYEQYF. CDR3 sequence (DNA): TGTGCCAGCAGGATCCCTAGTAACTACGAGCAGTACTTC.

In DNA form, the CDR3 reads TGTGCCAGCAGCCAATCTGGGGCCAACGTCCTGACTTTC. The encoded protein is CASSQSGANVLTF. The chain combines TRBV27 with TRBJ2-6, with D unclear. The V gene lost 6 bases and the J gene lost 1 base, with 4 bases spanning the gap. Germline assignment: CDR1 MNHEY and CDR2 SMNVEV (reference sequence). CDR3 length: 13 amino acids.

The genes are TRBV7-9 and TRBJ1-2; weak D call: TRBD1 (6 bases). The V end was cut by 4 bases, the J end by 7 bases, with 16 bases between. CDR3 length: 14 amino acids. Germline values: CDR1 SEHNR, CDR2 FQNEAQ (reference sequence). CDR3 DNA: TGTGCCAGCAGCTCAGGGGCGGGGGCGCGTGGCTACACCTTC. Its translation: CASSSGAGARGYTF.

The CDR3 DNA follows: TGTGCCAGCAGTCAAAAGGGGGCTTCTGGGGCCAACGTCCTGACTTTC. It is translated as CASSQKGASGANVLTF. The rearrangement joins TRBV2 to TRBJ2-6; 7 positions match TRBD1. This CDR3 spans 16 amino acids. The junction had 5 bases not matched to a gene; V was cut back by 5 bases and J by 1 base. CDR1 is SNHLY and CDR2 is FYNNEI in the germline V gene.

This clone was recorded a few times. The chain uses TRBV24-1 and TRBJ1-5; D is uncertain. Per the germline V gene, CDR1 is KGHDR and CDR2 is SFDVKD. The V and J ends lost 5 bases and 0 bases respectively, with 7 bases between them. The length of the CDR3 is 14 residues. CDR3 nucleotides: TGTGCCACCAGTGGGCCATATAGCAATCAGCCCCAGCATTTT. Translated: CATSGPYSNQPQHF.

V gene TRBV3-1 (or the pseudogene TRBV3-2) combines with J gene TRBJ1-1, with a weak D call TRBD1 (6 bases). The CDR3 contains 15 residues. The germline V and J ends were trimmed by 6 bases and 4 bases, with 18 bases remaining between them. From germline, CDR1 is LGHDT and CDR2 YNNKEL (reference sequence). CDR3 residues: CASRRDIRGGTEAFF. The DNA for the CDR3 is TGTGCCAGCAGGAGAGACATTAGGGGGGGCACTGAAGCTTTCTTT.

This clone was picked up one time. This chain joins TRBV6-6 and TRBJ2-1; TRBD2 matches 9 bases. The length of the CDR3 is 16 residues. V shed 4 bases and J 8 bases; nucleotides not matched to a gene: 12. CDR1 and CDR2 (germline): MNHNY, SVGAGI (reference sequence). The CDR3 region is CASSSPDSGGRDEQFF. CDR3 DNA sequence: TGTGCCAGCAGTTCTCCCGACAGCGGGGGGAGGGATGAGCAGTTCTTC.

V is TRBV7-9 and J is TRBJ1-5; TRBD1 is a possible D gene (6 bases). V was shortened by 0 bases and J by 1 base, with 7 bases between the two germline ends. Per germline, CDR1 SEHNR and CDR2 FQNEAQ (reference sequence). This CDR3 has 15 residues. The CDR3 sequence: CASSLAGGSNQPQHF. Written as DNA, the CDR3 is TGTGCCAGCAGCTTAGCAGGGGGAAGCAATCAGCCCCAGCATTTT. The whole variable domain, filled in from reference TRBV7-9 and TRBJ1-5, reads DTGVSQNPRHKITKRGQNVTFRCDPISEHNRLYWYRQTLGQGPEFLTYFQNEAQLEKSRLLSDRFSAERPKGSFSTLEIQRTEQGDSAMYLCASSLAGGSNQPQHFGDGTRLSIL.

This rearrangement joins TRBV27 to TRBJ2-3; D is unresolved. V was shortened by 4 bases and J by 6 bases, with 8 bases between the two germline ends. This CDR3 has 12 residues. From germline, CDR1 is MNHEY and CDR2 SMNVEV (reference sequence). The CDR3 sequence is CASSSAGDTQYF. DNA for the CDR3: TGTGCCAGCAGTTCGGCCGGGGATACGCAGTATTTT.

This chain uses TRBV6-1 with TRBJ1-1; D not certain. This CDR3 region has 13 residues. Germline CDR1 and CDR2: MNHNS and SASEGT. With 3 bases removed from V and 4 bases from J, the gap between germline ends came to 9 bases. CDR3 loop: CASSDIPGTEAFF. The CDR3 nucleotides read TGTGCCAGCAGTGATATCCCGGGCACTGAAGCTTTCTTT.

The V gene is TRBV4-2, the J gene TRBJ1-1; no firm D call. Trimming shortened V by 1 base and J by 1 base, and 4 bases separated the two germline ends. Germline V lookup: CDR1 LGHNA, CDR2 YNFKEQ. This CDR3 comprises 13 residues. CDR3 amino acids: CASSQAGNTEAFF. The DNA of the CDR3 is TGTGCCAGCAGCCAAGCGGGGAACACTGAAGCTTTCTTT.

V and J are TRBV2 and TRBJ2-6, with D perhaps matching TRBD1 (6 bases). Germline CDR1 is SNHLY and CDR2 is FYNNEI. The V and J ends lost 7 bases and 2 bases respectively, with 9 bases between them. This CDR3 region has 14 residues. The CDR3 region is CASNGGAGANVLTF. CDR3 nucleotide sequence: TGTGCCAGCAATGGGGGCGCTGGGGCCAACGTCCTGACTTTC.